This record covers a single T cell receptor beta chain. Antigen unknown. The data were obtained in a study of T cells in localized non-small cell lung cancer. Notes on the study in general: An association was observed between higher blood T cell density and longer overall survival. Adjacent lung tissue had a median about 60 of the top 100 clones found in the tumor.

Neighbouring lung, lacking atypia, was collected no less than 2 cm away from the tumor margin. Only in-frame clones appear in the TCRdb table, and some are missing; sequencing was by immunoSEQ multiplex PCR. The sample lists some 1,800 clones, about 20% seen once, with around an eighth in the top ten. Germline V gene data show CDR1 as SGHNT and CDR2 as YENEEA. The CDR3 has 15 amino acids. Trimming pared 5 bases from V and 0 bases from J, leaving 13 bases between. This chain joins TRBV11-3 and TRBJ1-1, with D perhaps matching TRBD1 (6 bases). Sample: normal lung tissue next to the tumor, taken before any cancer treatment. This sequence originates from a man aged 18 to 49 with stage I lung adenocarcinoma. The CDR3: CASSPRQGMNTEAFF. For the CDR3, the DNA is TGTGCCAGCAGCCCTAGGCAGGGGATGAACACTGAAGCTTTCTTT. Filled out from reference TRBV11-3 and TRBJ1-1, the complete variable domain reads EAGVVQSPRYKIIEKKQPVAFWCNPISGHNTLYWYLQNLGQGPELLIRYENEEAVDDSQLPKDRFSAERLKGVDSTLKIQPAELGDSAVYLCASSPRQGMNTEAFFGQGTRLTVV.